The TCR beta chain described here comes from a study of multiple sclerosis patients with progressive multifocal leukoencephalopathy. Study findings and constraints: Expanded clones at PML onset predated and persisted through natalizumab therapy. Most PML patients had lower entropy, suggesting less diverse TRB repertoires.

The time point: time of PML onset. PML was diagnosed clinically and by MRI, then confirmed by JC virus DNA in cerebrospinal fluid. This was a survey-level run. The table came from immunoSEQ multiplex PCR; TCRdb's copy has only in-frame clones and leaves some out. In the table there are 25,000 to 35,000 clones, roughly 90% of which are singletons. In regard to this clone: Antigen specificity is unknown.

Germline lookup yields CDR1 MDHEN and CDR2 SYDVKM. The CDR3 has 16 amino acids. The V end lost 5 bases, the J end lost 4 bases, and 19 bases lay between the germline ends. The V and J genes are TRBV28 and TRBJ2-3; a weak D match, TRBD1 (5 bases). The sequence was obtained from a human donor with progressive multifocal leukoencephalopathy. This specimen consisted of PBMCs, obtained from a patient treated with natalizumab. CDR3: CASSLPGLLGPDTQYF. The DNA of the CDR3 is TGTGCCAGCAGTCTTCCGGGTCTCCTGGGGCCAGATACGCAGTATTTT.